This T cell receptor beta chain was captured by sequencing in a study of shared clonotypes between healthy human individuals. Germline V gives CDR1 SGHTA, CDR2 FQGNSA. V was cut by 7 bases and J by 1 base, with 16 bases left in between. The CDR3 covers 15 residues. This clone was seen a single time. Its antigen is as yet unknown. The study, taken as a whole, reports: Clonotypes that were shared across a few donors made up around 5% of naive CD4 clonotypes. In general, naive subsets displayed greater estimated richness than memory subsets did.

TCRdb's copy holds only in-frame clones and misses some; the assay was immunoSEQ multiplex PCR. The table shows 730,000 or so clones, with about 78% occurring only once. This receptor was obtained from a woman aged 25 to 39 in good health. The chain has TRBV7-2 and TRBJ1-2, with D possibly being TRBD1 (6 bases). Material: memory CD4+ T cells sorted from blood. Regarding subset: CD45RA-negative fraction. The CDR3 here is CASTRGGRHNYGYTF. In DNA, the CDR3 is TGTGCCAGCACCCGGGGGGGGCGGCATAACTATGGCTACACCTTC.